Listed below are T cell receptor beta chains from one sample, sequenced in a study of radiotherapy plus CTLA-4 blockade in lung cancer. Generated by immunoSEQ multiplex PCR, the TCRdb table keeps only in-frame clones and is missing some. The table has 20,000 or so clones, about 82% seen once. The material was peripheral blood, obtained from a patient treated with radiotherapy plus ipilimumab. The receptors shown here come from a human donor with non-small cell lung cancer whose response to radiotherapy plus ipilimumab could not be evaluated. Both conserved end residues are part of each CDR3. A D gene is named only where the DNA matches it firmly. Clone size is shown for a subset of rows, as once, few, many or a class of expanded clone.

D: TRBD2
J: TRBJ2-7
size: NA
V: TRBV27
CDR3: CASSLSSGGAYEQYF
DNA: TGTGCCAGCAGTTTATCTAGCGGGGGGGCCTACGAGCAGTACTTC

D: TRBD2
J: TRBJ2-7
size: NA
V: TRBV5-4
CDR3: CASSFSGSYEQYF
DNA: TGTGCCAGCAGCTTTAGCGGGAGCTACGAGCAGTACTTC

D: NA
J: TRBJ2-1
size: NA
V: TRBV7-9
CDR3: CASTPRTWGGYNEQFF
DNA: TGTGCCAGCACCCCCCGCACATGGGGCGGATACAATGAGCAGTTCTTC

D: TRBD1
J: TRBJ1-5
size: NA
V: TRBV5-1
CDR3: CASSLGSTGKEPQHF
DNA: TGCGCCAGCAGCTTGGGTTCGACAGGGAAGGAGCCCCAGCATTTT

D: NA
J: TRBJ1-6
size: few
V: TRBV19
CDR3: CASMGTYNSPLHF
DNA: TGTGCCAGTATGGGGACTTATAATTCACCCCTCCACTTT

D: NA
J: TRBJ2-5
size: NA
V: TRBV4-2
CDR3: CASSQDLGGETQYF
DNA: TGTGCCAGCAGCCAAGATTTGGGGGGAGAGACCCAGTACTTC

D: NA
J: TRBJ2-2
size: NA
V: TRBV6-5
CDR3: CASGLYQNTGELFF
DNA: TGTGCCAGCGGACTTTATCAGAACACCGGGGAGCTGTTTTTT

D: NA
J: TRBJ2-6
size: NA
V: TRBV6-1
CDR3: CASGTGSGANVLTF
DNA: TGTGCCAGCGGCACAGGGTCTGGGGCCAACGTCCTGACTTTC

D: NA
J: TRBJ2-5
size: NA
V: TRBV5-8
CDR3: CASSEGLGPQETQYF
DNA: TGTGCCAGCAGCGAAGGACTCGGGCCCCAAGAGACCCAGTACTTC

D: NA
J: TRBJ1-5
size: NA
V: TRBV7-2
CDR3: CASSLQVNQPQHF
DNA: TGTGCCAGCAGCTTACAGGTAAATCAGCCCCAGCATTTT

D: TRBD1
J: TRBJ1-4
size: NA
V: TRBV6-6
CDR3: CASSFQTGRNEKLFF
DNA: TGTGCCAGCAGTTTCCAGACAGGGCGAAATGAAAAACTGTTTTTT

D: TRBD2
J: TRBJ2-7
size: few
V: TRBV9
CDR3: CASSVGASGVYEQYF
DNA: TGTGCCAGCAGCGTAGGGGCTAGCGGGGTCTACGAGCAGTACTTC

D: TRBD1
J: TRBJ2-2
size: NA
V: TRBV19
CDR3: CASSRDRANTGELFF
DNA: TGTGCCAGTAGCCGGGACAGAGCGAACACCGGGGAGCTGTTTTTT

D: NA
J: TRBJ2-5
size: NA
V: TRBV5-1
CDR3: CASSDFSGATGTQYF
DNA: TGCGCCAGTAGTGATTTTTCAGGGGCGACCGGGACCCAGTACTTC

D: NA
J: TRBJ1-1
size: NA
V: TRBV2
CDR3: CASGRQQNTEAFF
DNA: TGTGCCAGCGGGAGGCAGCAGAACACTGAAGCTTTCTTT

D: TRBD1
J: TRBJ1-1
size: once
V: TRBV27
CDR3: CASSQDRGRWDTEAFF
DNA: TGTGCCAGCAGTCAGGACAGGGGGCGTTGGGACACTGAAGCTTTCTTT

D: NA
J: TRBJ1-1
size: NA
V: TRBV29-1
CDR3: CSAAGVRTEAFF
DNA: TGCAGCGCGGCAGGGGTTCGCACTGAAGCTTTCTTT

D: NA
J: TRBJ1-5
size: NA
V: TRBV6-6
CDR3: CASSLPYNQPQHF
DNA: TGTGCCAGCAGTCTCCCTTACAATCAGCCCCAGCATTTT

D: TRBD2
J: TRBJ2-2
size: NA
V: TRBV9
CDR3: CASSSTSGRFAGELFF
DNA: TGTGCCAGCAGCTCAACTAGCGGGAGGTTTGCGGGGGAGCTGTTTTTT

D: NA
J: TRBJ1-4
size: NA
V: TRBV28
CDR3: CASSLQGFNEKLFF
DNA: TGTGCCAGCAGCTTACAGGGCTTTAATGAAAAACTGTTTTTT

D: NA
J: TRBJ1-5
size: NA
V: TRBV27
CDR3: CASSLQGRSNRPQHF
DNA: TGTGCCAGCAGTTTACAGGGAAGGAGCAATCGGCCCCAGCATTTT

D: TRBD1
J: TRBJ1-5
size: NA
V: TRBV6-1
CDR3: CASSVDRVGSQPQHF
DNA: TGTGCCAGCAGCGTAGACAGGGTCGGTAGTCAGCCCCAGCATTTT

D: TRBD1
J: TRBJ1-5
size: NA
V: TRBV10-2
CDR3: CATSLGQGQPQHF
DNA: TGCGCCACCAGCCTCGGACAGGGCCAGCCCCAGCATTTT

D: NA
J: TRBJ2-1
size: few
V: TRBV25-1
CDR3: CASSDGQGKHGEQFF
DNA: TGTGCCAGCAGTGATGGCCAGGGGAAGCACGGTGAGCAGTTCTTC

D: TRBD1
J: TRBJ1-2
size: NA
V: TRBV2
CDR3: CASIRGQDYGYTF
DNA: TGTGCCAGCATCCGAGGACAGGACTATGGCTACACCTTC

D: TRBD1
J: TRBJ1-6
size: NA
V: TRBV7-8
CDR3: CASSSRAGPGQSPLHF
DNA: TGTGCCAGCAGCTCCCGGGCCGGCCCGGGACAGTCACCCCTCCACTTT

D: NA
J: TRBJ2-1
size: few
V: TRBV4-1
CDR3: CASSQAIRTLSFSYNEQFF
DNA: TGCGCCAGCAGCCAAGCGATTCGAACACTAAGTTTCTCCTACAATGAGCAGTTCTTC

D: NA
J: TRBJ2-3
size: few
V: TRBV21-1
CDR3: CARAGDVLAGLDTQYF
DNA: TGTGCCAGGGCGGGGGATGTATTAGCGGGGCTCGATACGCAGTATTTT

D: NA
J: TRBJ2-3
size: NA
V: TRBV5-6
CDR3: CASSKEVGSSTDTQYF
DNA: TGTGCCAGCAGCAAGGAGGTGGGATCTAGCACAGATACGCAGTATTTT

D: NA
J: TRBJ2-1
size: NA
V: TRBV27
CDR3: CASSPPSYEQFF
DNA: TGTGCCAGCAGTCCTCCCAGTTATGAGCAGTTCTTC

D: NA
J: TRBJ2-7
size: NA
V: TRBV7-2
CDR3: CASSQPRGGTDYEQYF
DNA: TGTGCCAGCAGCCAGCCGCGGGGCGGGACAGACTACGAGCAGTACTTC

D: TRBD2
J: TRBJ2-2
size: once
V: TRBV5-1
CDR3: CASMASGKRTGELFF
DNA: TGCGCCAGCATGGCTAGCGGGAAGAGGACCGGGGAGCTGTTTTTT

D: TRBD1
J: TRBJ1-6
size: NA
V: TRBV6-6
CDR3: CAAGGGGSYNSPLHF
DNA: TGTGCGGCCGGAGGGGGCGGCTCCTATAATTCACCCCTCCACTTT